The present T cell receptor beta chain was sequenced within a study of control samples from healthy donors and cancer patients. This clone has only one observation. V was cut by 3 bases and J by 6 bases, with 10 bases left in between. The CDR3 sequence is 13 residues long. Germline CDR1 reads MDHEN; CDR2 reads SYDVKM. The assay was immunoSEQ multiplex PCR, and TCRdb's table has in-frame clones only and misses some. The data show 98,000 or so clones, with approximately 78% seen just once and approximately 2% held by the top ten. Sequencing was performed on blood. The V call is TRBV28, the J call TRBJ2-3; D possibly corresponds to TRBD1 (6 bases). This TCR was sampled from a man in his 60s in good health. The CDR3 DNA follows: TGTGCCAGCAGTTTGGGGGCTAGGGATACGCAGTATTTT. It encodes CASSLGARDTQYF.